This paragraph reports one T cell receptor beta chain. Its antigen is still unknown. RNA was extracted and reverse transcribed into cDNA as the sequencing template. Sequencing used immunoSEQ multiplex PCR; TCRdb keeps in-frame clones, though not all of them. This table holds around 270,000 clones, over 45% found once. The data were obtained in a study of CD8+ T cells in alopecia areata. Points from the study as a whole: Amid tofacitinib therapy, many expanded lesional clones stayed present in scalp and blood. Researchers report lesional scalp, most notably alopecia totalis/universalis, outstripped normal scalp in clonality.

The CDR3 sequence is 15 residues long. V was pared by 4 bases and J by 4 bases, with 5 bases of the junction left unmatched. Germline V lookup: CDR1 SGHRS, CDR2 YFSETQ. Indicated treatment: oral pan-JAK inhibitor, 5-10 mg twice daily. Cell sorting on a FACSAria was used to separate CD4+ and CD8+ T cells from the PBMCs. The sample in question was CD4+ T cells sorted from blood, obtained at week 24, from a patient treated with tofacitinib. V gene TRBV5-1 combines with J gene TRBJ2-3; 11 nucleotides match TRBD2. The sequence was collected from a human donor with alopecia areata. CDR3 loop: CASSAGTSGPDTQYF. The DNA of the CDR3 is TGCGCCAGCAGCGCCGGGACTAGCGGTCCAGATACGCAGTATTTT.